The clone carrying this T cell receptor beta chain occurred many times. What it binds is unknown. This sample was taken from a study of T cells in Graves' hyperthyroidism and ophthalmopathy. Study-level information: Prior to any treatment, at the point of initial diagnosis, peripheral blood was collected.

RNA transcripts provided the source from which TCR beta CDR3 regions were amplified. The TCR CDR3 was amplified in a first-round RT-PCR using the HTBI primer set. TCRdb reanalysed the multiplex PCR reads using MiXCR and keeps one entry per CDR3 protein. The top ten clones hold around 16% of a sample with approximately 640,000 distinct CDR3 sequences, approximately 15% of them seen once. Study results and limitations: A model built on 13 V-J features separated ophthalmopathy from stable hyperthyroidism. Blood also contained most expanded thyroid clonotypes above 0.001.

J gave up 3 bases and V 6 bases, and 8 bases lay outside the gene matches. The CDR3 is 16 amino acids. The sequenced sample consisted of blood. V and J are TRBV12-3 or TRBV12-4 and TRBJ2-6; 7 positions agree with TRBD1. This TCR derives from a man aged 45-65 years with Graves' hyperthyroidism. The CDR3 DNA sequence: TGTGCCAGCAGGCCGAAGACAGGGAGTGGGGCCAACGTCCTGACTTTC. This codes for CASRPKTGSGANVLTF.